A selection of T cell receptor beta chains follows, all from one sample in a study of blood T cell repertoires in COVID-19. Some clones are missing from TCRdb's copy, which holds only in-frame ones; the method was immunoSEQ multiplex PCR. Counted here are some 55,000 clones, about nine tenths occurring once; the ten biggest clones make up under 9%. The source material was peripheral blood. The receptor set was obtained from a woman in her forties with active COVID-19. Both conserved end residues are part of each CDR3. The D gene is left open where the match is weak. Expanded clones get a size class; other rows say once, few or many, or leave the size out.

J | D | V | size | DNA | CDR3
TRBJ1-3 | . | TRBV19 | few | TGTGCCAGTAGTCTACAGGGTACCGGAGACACCATATATTTT | CASSLQGTGDTIYF
TRBJ2-2 | TRBD2 | TRBV7-9 | once | TGTGCCAGCAGCTTAATGGCGGGGGGCATCACCGGGGAGCTGTTTTTT | CASSLMAGGITGELFF
TRBJ1-4 | . | TRBV9 | . | TGTGCCAGCAGCGTAGGCCACAGGATGGAAAAACTGTTTTTT | CASSVGHRMEKLFF
TRBJ2-7 | . | TRBV5-1 | . | TGCGCCAGCAGCTACGAGACAGGAGCCTACGAGCAGTACTTC | CASSYETGAYEQYF
TRBJ2-5 | . | TRBV7-2 | . | TGTGCCAGCAGCCCTATAACGACAGGCGGTGGAGAGACCCAGTACTTC | CASSPITTGGGETQYF
TRBJ1-1 | . | TRBV30 | . | TGTTCAGGGGTGGACACTGAAGCTTTCTTT | CSGVDTEAFF
TRBJ1-6 | . | TRBV3-1/TRBV3-2 | few | TGTGCCAGCAGCCTACGTGGGGGGTCAAATTCACCCCTCCACTTT | CASSLRGGSNSPLHF
TRBJ2-2 | TRBD2 | TRBV7-9 | . | TGTGCCAGCAGCTCACTAGCGGGGGCCACCGGGGAGCTGTTTTTT | CASSSLAGATGELFF
TRBJ1-4 | . | TRBV3-1/TRBV3-2 | . | TGTGCCAGCAGCCCCACACAGGAAAAACTGTTTTTT | CASSPTQEKLFF
TRBJ1-1 | . | TRBV5-1 | . | TGCGCCAGCAGCTTGGGTCGGGGGAGCACTGAAGCTTTCTTT | CASSLGRGSTEAFF
TRBJ2-2 | . | TRBV30 | . | TGTGCCTGGAGTGTACTGGGGGCTGACGGGGAGCTGTTTTTT | CAWSVLGADGELFF
TRBJ1-5 | . | TRBV4-3 | . | TGCGCCAGCAGCCAAGACGTCAGGGATCCCAATCAGCCCCAGCATTTT | CASSQDVRDPNQPQHF
TRBJ1-1 | . | TRBV10-2 | . | TGCGCCAGCAGTTTAGGGGAAGTAAGCACTGAAGCTTTCTTT | CASSLGEVSTEAFF
TRBJ1-6 | TRBD1 | TRBV18 | . | TGTGCCAGCTCACCGATGACACAGGGGGCGGATTCACCCCTCCACTTT | CASSPMTQGADSPLHF
TRBJ1-3 | TRBD1 | TRBV9 | . | TGTGCCAGCAGCGTCCGCCCGGACAGGTTTAACACCATATATTTT | CASSVRPDRFNTIYF
TRBJ2-7 | TRBD2 | TRBV6-6 | . | TGTGCCAGCAGCCATTCGAAAGCGGGGGGGCCTCTCGAGCAGTACTTC | CASSHSKAGGPLEQYF
TRBJ2-7 | . | TRBV9 | . | TGTGCCAGCAGCGTACGTGGGGACACAACCTACGAGCAGTACTTC | CASSVRGDTTYEQYF
TRBJ2-1 | TRBD1 | TRBV7-3 | . | TGTGCCAGCAGCCGGACAGGGGACAATGAGCAGTTCTTC | CASSRTGDNEQFF
TRBJ2-5 | TRBD1 | TRBV6-2/TRBV6-3 | . | TGTGCCAGCAGTTCAGGGGGCGCCAGGGAGACCCAGTACTTC | CASSSGGARETQYF
TRBJ2-5 | . | TRBV5-1 | once | TGCGCCAGCAGCTTGTTGCCGGAAGAGACCCAGTACTTC | CASSLLPEETQYF
TRBJ1-2 | TRBD1 | TRBV9 | once | TGTGCCAGCAGCGCCGGTGGACAGGGGGCCTTTGGCTACACCTTC | CASSAGGQGAFGYTF
TRBJ2-3 | TRBD2 | TRBV7-3 | . | TGTGCCAGCAGCCGGACTAGCGGGTCAGATACGCAGTATTTT | CASSRTSGSDTQYF
TRBJ1-4 | . | TRBV2 | . | TGTGCCAGCGCAGGCGGGGCCTGGAAACTGTTTTTT | CASAGGAWKLFF
TRBJ2-7 | TRBD1 | TRBV2 | . | TGTGCCAGCAGGGCCGGGACAGCCTCCTACGAGCAGTACTTC | CASRAGTASYEQYF
TRBJ1-5 | . | TRBV7-8 | few | TGTGCCAGCAGCCGTTCCGCCGGACAGAGCAATCAGCCCCAGCATTTT | CASSRSAGQSNQPQHF
TRBJ2-3 | TRBD2 | TRBV19 | . | TGTGCCAGTAGTGGACGTTGGCTAGCGGGGAGAGATACGCAGTATTTT | CASSGRWLAGRDTQYF
TRBJ2-1 | TRBD1 | TRBV7-7 | . | TGTGCCAGCAGCCCGACAGGGTCCAATGAGCAGTTCTTC | CASSPTGSNEQFF
TRBJ1-2 | . | TRBV7-8 | once | TGTGCCAGCACCCACAGGGAGGGCGAGTATGGCTACACCTTC | CASTHREGEYGYTF
TRBJ1-1 | . | TRBV11-2 | . | TGTGCCAGCAGCGAAGACGGGACTTTAAGCGAAGCTTTCTTT | CASSEDGTLSEAFF
TRBJ2-4 | TRBD1 | TRBV5-8 | . | TGTGCCAGCAGCCCGGGAAGGGGGCGAGGCAAAAACATTCAGTACTTC | CASSPGRGRGKNIQYF
TRBJ2-1 | . | TRBV5-4 | . | TGTGCCAGCAGCTTGGCCGGAACGGGGGTGTTAGGTGAGCAGTTCTTC | CASSLAGTGVLGEQFF
TRBJ2-2 | . | TRBV5-1 | . | TGCGCCAGCAGCTTGGAGCTAGGCACCGGGGAGCTGTTTTTT | CASSLELGTGELFF
TRBJ2-1 | TRBD2 | TRBV11-3 | once | TGTGCCAGCAGCCTCAGACTAGCGGGGGGATACAATGAGCAGTTCTTC | CASSLRLAGGYNEQFF
TRBJ2-5 | . | TRBV2 | . | TGTGCTGCGAGCGGAATGCAAGAGACCCAGTACTTC | CAASGMQETQYF
TRBJ1-1 | . | TRBV18 | . | TGTGCCAGCTCGCAAATGACTGGAATGAACACTGAAGCTTTCTTT | CASSQMTGMNTEAFF
TRBJ1-1 | . | TRBV18 | . | TGTGCCAGCTCCCACAGGAACACTGAAGCTTTCTTT | CASSHRNTEAFF
TRBJ1-5 | . | TRBV20-1 | . | TGCAGTGCTAGTAGGCGAGACAGGTATCAGCCCCAGCATTTT | CSASRRDRYQPQHF
TRBJ1-3 | . | TRBV11-3 | . | TGTGCCAGCAGCTTAGATAGATACTCTGGAAACACCATATATTTT | CASSLDRYSGNTIYF
TRBJ2-7 | TRBD2 | TRBV7-2 | . | TGTGCCAGCAGCTTAGAGCGCGGGGGCTACGAGCAGTACTTC | CASSLERGGYEQYF
TRBJ1-2 | . | TRBV7-2 | once | TGTGCCAGCAGCTTACGGGGGGAATATGGCTACACCTTC | CASSLRGEYGYTF
TRBJ1-1 | TRBD1 | TRBV5-1 | . | TGCGCCAGCAGCGGAGGAACAGGGGGCCACACTGAAGCTTTCTTT | CASSGGTGGHTEAFF
TRBJ1-2 | . | TRBV4-3 | . | TGCGCCAGCAGCCAACGAGCACAGGGCCTTAGCGGCTACACCTTC | CASSQRAQGLSGYTF
TRBJ2-5 | . | TRBV10-1 | . | TGCGCCAGCAAGTTTAATGCGACTTGGATGTACCAAGAGACCCAGTACTTC | CASKFNATWMYQETQYF
TRBJ2-5 | . | TRBV2 | . | TGTGCCAGCAGTGACGGTGTTGCTCAAGAGACCCAGTACTTC | CASSDGVAQETQYF
TRBJ2-5 | . | TRBV3-1/TRBV3-2 | once | TGTGCCAGCAGCCAAGATAGAGCGGCGAGGATCGGGACCCAGTACTTC | CASSQDRAARIGTQYF
TRBJ2-2 | TRBD2 | TRBV19 | . | TGTGCCAGTAAACTGGGAGGGGTCCAACCCACCGGGGAGCTGTTTTTT | CASKLGGVQPTGELFF
TRBJ2-5 | TRBD2 | TRBV28 | . | TGTGCCAGCAGTACAACGGGGGAGGGGCCAGAGACCCAGTACTTC | CASSTTGEGPETQYF
TRBJ1-1 | . | TRBV30 | . | TGTGCCTGGAGGACAGGGAACACTGAAGCTTTCTTT | CAWRTGNTEAFF
TRBJ2-2 | TRBD2 | TRBV10-3 | . | TGTGCCATCAGTGATCCTAGCGGGGGGACCGGGGAGCTGTTTTTT | CAISDPSGGTGELFF
TRBJ2-5 | . | TRBV7-8 | . | TGTGCCAGCAGCCCAGCCGGGACCCGGGGGGAGACCCAGTACTTC | CASSPAGTRGETQYF
TRBJ1-2 | . | TRBV7-2 | . | TGTGCCAGCAGCTTTGACAGCGCCATTAACTATGGCTACACCTTC | CASSFDSAINYGYTF
TRBJ1-2 | . | TRBV11-3 | . | TGTGCCAGCAGCCTTGACACTTTTGTCCATGGCTACACCTTC | CASSLDTFVHGYTF
TRBJ2-3 | . | TRBV6-5 | . | TGTGCCAGCAGTTACTCGATTTCCGGGGGCACAGATACGCAGTATTTT | CASSYSISGGTDTQYF